This T cell receptor (beta chain) was obtained from a study of blood T cell repertoires in COVID-19. Overall study context: Researchers got acute and convalescent COVID-19 samples from the United States, Italy and Spain. Sources were T cells, B-cell-depleted T cells, or PBMCs; the material itself was cDNA or gDNA.

In the original analysis: The authors estimated nucleated cell counts from reference gene primer amplification. Repertoires were generated with immunoSEQ multiplex PCR, while TCRdb's copy carries only in-frame clones and drops some. Clone size and the V and J calls come from that table; the DNA yielded D and trimming. Altogether 77,000 or so clones are present, roughly 84% being singletons, with the ten largest covering less than 8%. Followed over time, Seattle patients had been enrolled while infection was active. Unmatched junction bases numbered 2, after V lost 2 bases and J lost 2 bases. This CDR3 region has 14 residues. The germline gives CDR1 SGDLS, CDR2 YYNGEE.

This TCR was sampled from a man aged 25 to 40 with COVID-19, enrolled during active disease. This chain uses TRBV9 with TRBJ2-7; the match to TRBD2 covers 9 bases. Sequencing used peripheral blood. The CDR3 region is CASSVTSGTYEQYF. CDR3 coding DNA: TGTGCCAGCAGCGTGACTAGCGGAACCTACGAGCAGTACTTC.